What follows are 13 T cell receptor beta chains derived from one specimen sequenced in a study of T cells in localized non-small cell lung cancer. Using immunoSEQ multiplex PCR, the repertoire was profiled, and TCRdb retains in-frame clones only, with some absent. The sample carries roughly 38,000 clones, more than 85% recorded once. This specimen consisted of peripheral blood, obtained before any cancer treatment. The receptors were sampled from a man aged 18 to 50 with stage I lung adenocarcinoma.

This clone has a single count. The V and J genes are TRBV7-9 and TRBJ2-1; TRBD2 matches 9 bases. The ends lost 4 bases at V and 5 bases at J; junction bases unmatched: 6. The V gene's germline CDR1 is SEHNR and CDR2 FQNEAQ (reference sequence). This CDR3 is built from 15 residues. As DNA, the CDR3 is TGTGCCAGCAGCTCTACGGGACTAGCAAACAATGAGCAGTTCTTC. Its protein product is CASSSTGLANNEQFF.

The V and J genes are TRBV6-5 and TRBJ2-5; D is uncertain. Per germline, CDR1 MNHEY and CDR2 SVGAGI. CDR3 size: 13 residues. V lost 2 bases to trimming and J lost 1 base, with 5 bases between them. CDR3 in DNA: TGTGCCAGCAGTTACCGGGCCCAAGAGACCCAGTACTTC. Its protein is CASSYRAQETQYF.

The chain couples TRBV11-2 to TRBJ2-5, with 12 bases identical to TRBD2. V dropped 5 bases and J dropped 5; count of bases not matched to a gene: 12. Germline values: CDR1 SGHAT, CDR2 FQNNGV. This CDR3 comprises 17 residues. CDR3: CASSRTTSGGAGETQYF. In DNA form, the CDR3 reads TGTGCCAGCAGCCGTACGACTAGCGGGGGCGCGGGTGAGACCCAGTACTTC.

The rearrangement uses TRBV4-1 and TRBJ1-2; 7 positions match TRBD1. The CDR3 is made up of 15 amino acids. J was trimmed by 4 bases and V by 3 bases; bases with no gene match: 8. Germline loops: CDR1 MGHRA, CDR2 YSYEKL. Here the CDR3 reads CASSQAGTAVYGYTF. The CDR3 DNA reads TGCGCCAGCAGCCAGGCCGGGACAGCCGTCTATGGCTACACCTTC.

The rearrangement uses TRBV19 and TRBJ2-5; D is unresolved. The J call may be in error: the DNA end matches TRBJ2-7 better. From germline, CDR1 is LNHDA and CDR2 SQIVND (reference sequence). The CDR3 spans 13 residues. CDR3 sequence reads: CASSSSVTYEQYF. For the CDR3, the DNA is TGTGCCAGTAGTTCCTCGGTTACCTACGAGCAGTACTTC.

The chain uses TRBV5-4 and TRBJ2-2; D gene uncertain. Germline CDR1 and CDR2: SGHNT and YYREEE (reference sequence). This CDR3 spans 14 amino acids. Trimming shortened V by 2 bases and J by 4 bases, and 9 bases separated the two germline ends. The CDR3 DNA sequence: TGTGCCAGCAGCTTTCTCAAGGGCACCGGGGAGCTGTTTTTT. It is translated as CASSFLKGTGELFF.

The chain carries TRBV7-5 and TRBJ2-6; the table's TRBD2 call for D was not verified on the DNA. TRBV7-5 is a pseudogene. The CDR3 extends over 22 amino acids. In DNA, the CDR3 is TGTGTCAGAAGCTTAGCCCCCGGACTAGCGGGGGGAATCTACTCTGGGGCCAACGTCCTGACTTTC. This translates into CVRSLAPGLAGGIYSGANVLTF.

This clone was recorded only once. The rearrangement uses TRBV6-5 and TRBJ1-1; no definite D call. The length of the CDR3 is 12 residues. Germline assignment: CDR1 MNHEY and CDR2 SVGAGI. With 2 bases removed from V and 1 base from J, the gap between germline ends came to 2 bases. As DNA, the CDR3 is TGTGCCAGCAGTTACCGGAACACTGAAGCTTTCTTT. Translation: CASSYRNTEAFF.

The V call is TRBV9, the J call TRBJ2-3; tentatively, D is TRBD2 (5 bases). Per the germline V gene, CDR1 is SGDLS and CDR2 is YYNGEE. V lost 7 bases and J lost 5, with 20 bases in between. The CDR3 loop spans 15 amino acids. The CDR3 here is CASRRGIGQGDTQYF. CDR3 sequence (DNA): TGTGCCAGCCGCCGAGGGATAGGTCAAGGAGATACGCAGTATTTT.

The CDR3 loop is CASSFTQADTQYF. The CDR3 region has the DNA TGTGCCAGCAGCTTCACCCAAGCAGATACGCAGTATTTT. This chain uses TRBV7-8 with TRBJ2-3; D not certain. V shed 3 bases and J shed 4 bases, with 8 bases lying between them. CDR3 length: 13 residues. Germline values: CDR1 SGHVS, CDR2 FQNEAQ.

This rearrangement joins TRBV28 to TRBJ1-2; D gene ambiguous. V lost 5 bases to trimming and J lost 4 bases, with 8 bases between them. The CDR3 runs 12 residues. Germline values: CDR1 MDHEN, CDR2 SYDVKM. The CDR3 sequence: CASSTARYGYTF. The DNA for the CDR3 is TGTGCCAGCAGTACGGCACGCTATGGCTACACCTTC.

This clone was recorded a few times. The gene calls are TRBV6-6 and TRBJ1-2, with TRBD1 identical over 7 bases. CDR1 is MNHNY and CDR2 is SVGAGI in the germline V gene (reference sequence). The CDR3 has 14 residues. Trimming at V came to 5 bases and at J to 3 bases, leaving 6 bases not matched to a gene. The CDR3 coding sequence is TGTGCCAGCAGTCCCGGCGGACAGGACTATGGCTACACCTTC. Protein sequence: CASSPGGQDYGYTF.

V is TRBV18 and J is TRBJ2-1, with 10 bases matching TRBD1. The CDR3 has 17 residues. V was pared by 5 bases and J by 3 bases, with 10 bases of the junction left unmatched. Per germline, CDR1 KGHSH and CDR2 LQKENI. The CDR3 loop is CASSSPQGQGFYNEQFF. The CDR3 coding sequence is TGTGCCAGCTCATCGCCCCAGGGACAGGGGTTCTACAATGAGCAGTTCTTC.